This T cell receptor beta chain is from a study of T cell changes during pregnancy in multiple sclerosis. Repertoires were generated with immunoSEQ multiplex PCR, while TCRdb's copy carries only in-frame clones and drops some. The repertoire has about 72,000 clones, 75% to 95% of them found once; the top ten carry less than 0.85%. V was clipped by 1 base and J by 4 bases; unmatched bases: 5. The length of the CDR3 is 16 residues. The germline CDR1 and CDR2 sequences are SEHNR and FQNEAQ (reference sequence). The starting material was peripheral blood, obtained in the third trimester of pregnancy. The genes are TRBV7-9 and TRBJ2-3; 10 bases line up with TRBD2. The source of this sequence is a female donor in good health, enrolled as a control in a pregnancy study. The CDR3 DNA follows: TGTGCCAGCAGCTTAGTTCTAGCGGGGGACGCAGATACGCAGTATTTT. Its translation is CASSLVLAGDADTQYF.